The 8 T cell receptor beta chains in this list originate from one sample, sequenced in a study of blood T cell repertoires in COVID-19. TCRdb's table, derived via immunoSEQ multiplex PCR, lists solely in-frame clones and lacks some. This sample has under 250,000 clones, with around 80% found just once. Sample: peripheral blood. These TCRs come from a man between 40 and 49 years old with acute or convalescent COVID-19.

The chain recombines TRBV30 with TRBJ1-3; D is perhaps TRBD1 (6 bases). Germline-derived CDR1 and CDR2 are GTSNPN and SVGIG (reference sequence). Between the trimmed V and J ends, which lost 2 bases and 2 bases, there was a span of 13 bases. The CDR3 length is 15 residues. The CDR3 region is CAWSTRQEAGNTIYF. As DNA, the CDR3 is TGTGCCTGGAGTACTAGACAGGAGGCTGGAAACACCATATATTTT.

This clone was seen a single time. The rearrangement links TRBV5-8 to TRBJ2-2; TRBD2 agrees at 14 bases. Trimming took 5 bases from V and 3 from J; bases not matched to a gene: 15. Germline values: CDR1 SGHTS, CDR2 YDEGEE. There are 20 residues in the CDR3. The CDR3 DNA reads as TGTGCCAGCAGAACCCTTCTCCTGACTAGCGGGAGGGCCTACACCGGGGAGCTGTTTTTT. This encodes CASRTLLLTSGRAYTGELFF. The variable domain in full, with the rest retrieved from reference TRBV5-8 and TRBJ2-2, is EAGVTQSPTHLIKTRGQQATLRCSPISGHTSVYWYQQALGLGLQFLLWYDEGEERNRGNFPPRFSGRQFPNYSSELNVNALELEDSALYLCASRTLLLTSGRAYTGELFFGEGSRLTVL.

The chain links TRBV6-6 to TRBJ1-6, with a tentative D call TRBD1 (5 bases). The CDR3 is 15 residues long. V lost 2 bases and J lost 4, with 9 bases in between. The germline V gene has CDR1 MNHNY and CDR2 SVGAGI (reference sequence). CDR3 loop: CASSYRGSYNSPLHF. In nucleotides, the CDR3 is TGTGCCAGCAGTTACAGGGGAAGTTATAATTCACCCCTCCACTTT.

The gene calls are TRBV5-8 and TRBJ1-1; tentatively, D is TRBD1 (5 bases). Trimming took off 5 bases at V and 0 bases at J, with 8 bases between the two ends. Per germline, CDR1 SGHTS and CDR2 YDEGEE. This CDR3 comprises 13 residues. CDR3 DNA: TGTGCCAGCAGTCGACAGCTGAACACTGAAGCTTTCTTT. Translated, it gives CASSRQLNTEAFF.

Remarks on this clone: In the same sample, other DNA sequences code for this CDR3. The chain carries TRBV5-1 and TRBJ2-3, with 10 nucleotides matching TRBD2. Germline CDR1 SGHRS, CDR2 YFSETQ. The V segment lost 1 base and the J segment 2 bases; nucleotides outside the gene matches: 1. The CDR3 is 15 amino acids. The CDR3 DNA reads as TGCGCCAGCAGCTTGACTAGCGGGATCACAGATACGCAGTATTTT. Translated, it gives CASSLTSGITDTQYF.

J is TRBJ1-1 and V is TRBV7-9, with 7 bases fitting TRBD1. The ends lost 0 bases at V and 12 bases at J; junction bases unmatched: 4. Germline V gives CDR1 SEHNR, CDR2 FQNEAQ (reference sequence). The CDR3 is made up of 12 amino acids. CDR3 nucleotides: TGTGCCAGCAGCTTAGCAGGGGGCATGTCTTTCTTT. This codes for CASSLAGGMSFF.

The gene calls are TRBV5-1 and TRBJ1-2; 9 nucleotides match TRBD1. The V segment lost 2 bases and the J segment 3 bases; nucleotides outside the gene matches: 8. This CDR3 contains 16 residues. Germline values: CDR1 SGHRS, CDR2 YFSETQ. CDR3 in amino acids: CASSLAPGQGHYGYTF. The CDR3 DNA reads as TGCGCCAGCAGCTTAGCTCCGGGACAGGGCCACTATGGCTACACCTTC.

This chain uses TRBV19 with TRBJ2-1; 9 bases are shared with TRBD1. V shed 1 base, J shed 6 bases, and the junction held 4 bases outside the gene matches. The CDR3 consists of 15 residues. CDR1 and CDR2 (germline): LNHDA, SQIVND (reference sequence). The CDR3: CASSIADRGVNEQFF. CDR3 DNA sequence: TGTGCCAGTAGTATAGCGGACAGGGGAGTCAATGAGCAGTTCTTC.